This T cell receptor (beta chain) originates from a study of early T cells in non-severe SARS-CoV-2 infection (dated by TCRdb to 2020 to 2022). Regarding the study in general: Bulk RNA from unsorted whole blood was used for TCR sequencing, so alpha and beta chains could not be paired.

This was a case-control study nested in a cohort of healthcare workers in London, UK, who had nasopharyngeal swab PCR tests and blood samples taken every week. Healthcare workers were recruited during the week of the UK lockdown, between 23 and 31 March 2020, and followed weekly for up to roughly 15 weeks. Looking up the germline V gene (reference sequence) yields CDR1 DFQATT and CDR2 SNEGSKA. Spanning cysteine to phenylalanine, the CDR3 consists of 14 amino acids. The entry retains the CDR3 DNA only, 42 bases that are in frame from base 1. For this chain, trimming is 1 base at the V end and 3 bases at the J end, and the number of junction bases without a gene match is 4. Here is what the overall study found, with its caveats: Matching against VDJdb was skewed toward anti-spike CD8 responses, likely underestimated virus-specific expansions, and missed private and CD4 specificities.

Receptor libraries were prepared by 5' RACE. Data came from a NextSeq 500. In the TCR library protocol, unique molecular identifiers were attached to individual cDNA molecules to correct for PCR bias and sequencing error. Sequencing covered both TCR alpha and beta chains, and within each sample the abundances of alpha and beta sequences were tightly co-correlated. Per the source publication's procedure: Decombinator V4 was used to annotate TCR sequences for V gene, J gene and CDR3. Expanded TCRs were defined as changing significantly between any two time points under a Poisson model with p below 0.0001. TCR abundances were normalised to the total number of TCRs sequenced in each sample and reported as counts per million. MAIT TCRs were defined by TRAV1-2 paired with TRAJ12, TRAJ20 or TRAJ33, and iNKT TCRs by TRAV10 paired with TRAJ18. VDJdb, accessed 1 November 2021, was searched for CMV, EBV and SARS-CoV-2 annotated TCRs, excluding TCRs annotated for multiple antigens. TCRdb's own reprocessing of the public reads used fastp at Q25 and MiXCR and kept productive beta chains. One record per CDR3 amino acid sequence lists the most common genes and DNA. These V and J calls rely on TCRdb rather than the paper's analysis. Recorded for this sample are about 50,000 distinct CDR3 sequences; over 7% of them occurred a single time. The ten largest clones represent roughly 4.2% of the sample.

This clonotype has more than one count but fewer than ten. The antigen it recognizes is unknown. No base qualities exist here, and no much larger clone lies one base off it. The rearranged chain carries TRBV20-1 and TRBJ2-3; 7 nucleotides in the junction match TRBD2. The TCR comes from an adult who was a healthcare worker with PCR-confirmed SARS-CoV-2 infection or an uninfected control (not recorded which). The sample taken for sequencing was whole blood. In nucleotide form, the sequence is TGCAGTGCTAGAGCGGGGGGTGCAACAGATACGCAGTATTTT. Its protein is CSARAGGATDTQYF.